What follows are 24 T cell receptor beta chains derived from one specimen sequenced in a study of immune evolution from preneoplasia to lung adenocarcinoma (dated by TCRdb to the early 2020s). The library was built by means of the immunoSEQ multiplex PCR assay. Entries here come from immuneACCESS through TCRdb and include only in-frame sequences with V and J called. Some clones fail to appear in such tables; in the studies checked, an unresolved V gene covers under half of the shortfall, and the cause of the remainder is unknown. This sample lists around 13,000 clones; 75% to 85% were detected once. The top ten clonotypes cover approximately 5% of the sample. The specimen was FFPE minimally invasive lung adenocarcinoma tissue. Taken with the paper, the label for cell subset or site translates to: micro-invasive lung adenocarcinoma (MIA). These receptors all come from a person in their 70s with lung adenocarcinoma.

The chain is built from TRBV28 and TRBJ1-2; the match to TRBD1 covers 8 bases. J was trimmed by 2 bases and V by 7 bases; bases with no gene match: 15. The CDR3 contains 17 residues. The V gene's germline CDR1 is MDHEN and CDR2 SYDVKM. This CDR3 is CASTQGGQGARNYGYTF. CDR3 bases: TGTGCCAGCACCCAGGGGGGGCAGGGGGCGAGGAACTATGGCTACACCTTC.

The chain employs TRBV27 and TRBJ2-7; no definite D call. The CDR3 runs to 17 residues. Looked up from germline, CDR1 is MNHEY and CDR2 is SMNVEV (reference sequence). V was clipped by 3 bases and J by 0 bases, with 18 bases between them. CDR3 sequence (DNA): TGTGCCAGCAGTTTTACAGTCGGTGCGGCTACCTCCTACGAGCAGTACTTC. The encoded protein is CASSFTVGAATSYEQYF.

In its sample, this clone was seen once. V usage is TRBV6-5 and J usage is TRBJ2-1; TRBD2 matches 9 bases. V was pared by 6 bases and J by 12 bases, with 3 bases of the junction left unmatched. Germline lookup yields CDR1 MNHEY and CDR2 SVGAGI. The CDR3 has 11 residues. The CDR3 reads CASRDSGGQFF. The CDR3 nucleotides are TGTGCCAGCAGGGATAGCGGGGGGCAGTTCTTC.

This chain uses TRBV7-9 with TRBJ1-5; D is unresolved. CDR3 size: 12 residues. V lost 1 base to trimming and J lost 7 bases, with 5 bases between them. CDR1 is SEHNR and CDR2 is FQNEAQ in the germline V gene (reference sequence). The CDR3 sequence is CASSLDEQPQHF. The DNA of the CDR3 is TGTGCCAGCAGCTTAGACGAGCAGCCCCAGCATTTT.

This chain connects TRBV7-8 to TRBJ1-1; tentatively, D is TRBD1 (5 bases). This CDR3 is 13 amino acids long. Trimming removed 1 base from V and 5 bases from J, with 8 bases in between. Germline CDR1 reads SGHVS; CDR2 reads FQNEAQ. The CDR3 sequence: CASSLGEGTEAFF. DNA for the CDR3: TGTGCCAGCAGCTTAGGGGAGGGGACTGAAGCTTTCTTT. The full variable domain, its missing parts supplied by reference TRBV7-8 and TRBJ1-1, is GAGVSQSPRYKVAKRGQDVALRCDPISGHVSLFWYQQALGQGPEFLTYFQNEAQLDKSGLPSDRFFAERPEGSVSTLKIQRTQQEDSAVYLCASSLGEGTEAFFGQGTRLTVV.

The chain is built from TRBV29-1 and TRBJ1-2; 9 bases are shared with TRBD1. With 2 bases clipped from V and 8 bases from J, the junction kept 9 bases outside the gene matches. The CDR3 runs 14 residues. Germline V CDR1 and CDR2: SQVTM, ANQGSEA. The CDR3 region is CSVETLGQGGGYTF. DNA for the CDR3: TGCAGCGTTGAAACCCTGGGACAGGGAGGAGGCTACACCTTC.

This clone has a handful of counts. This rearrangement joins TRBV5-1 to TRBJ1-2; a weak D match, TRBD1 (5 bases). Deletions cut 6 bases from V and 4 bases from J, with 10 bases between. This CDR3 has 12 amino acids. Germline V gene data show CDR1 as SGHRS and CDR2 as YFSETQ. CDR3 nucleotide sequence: TGCGCCAGCACGTCGGGGCTCTATGGCTACACCTTC. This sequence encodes CASTSGLYGYTF.

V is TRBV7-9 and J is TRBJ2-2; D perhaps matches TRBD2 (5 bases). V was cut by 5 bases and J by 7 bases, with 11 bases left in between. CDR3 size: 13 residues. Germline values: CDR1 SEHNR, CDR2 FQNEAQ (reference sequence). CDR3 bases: TGTGCCAGCAGCCTTGGGGAGATCGGGGAGCTGTTTTTT. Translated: CASSLGEIGELFF.

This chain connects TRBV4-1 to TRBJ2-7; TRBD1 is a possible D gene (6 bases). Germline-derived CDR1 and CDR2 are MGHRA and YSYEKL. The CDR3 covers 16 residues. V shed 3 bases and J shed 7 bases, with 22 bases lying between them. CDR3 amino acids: CASSQDLTGPLREQYF. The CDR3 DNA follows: TGCGCCAGCAGCCAGGACTTGACAGGCCCTTTAAGGGAGCAGTACTTC.

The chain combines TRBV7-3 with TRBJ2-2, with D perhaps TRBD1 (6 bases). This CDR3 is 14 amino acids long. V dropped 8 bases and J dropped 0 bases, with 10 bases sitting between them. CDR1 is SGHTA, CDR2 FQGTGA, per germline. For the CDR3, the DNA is TGTGCCAGCGCAGGACAGTCGAACACCGGGGAGCTGTTTTTT. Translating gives CASAGQSNTGELFF.

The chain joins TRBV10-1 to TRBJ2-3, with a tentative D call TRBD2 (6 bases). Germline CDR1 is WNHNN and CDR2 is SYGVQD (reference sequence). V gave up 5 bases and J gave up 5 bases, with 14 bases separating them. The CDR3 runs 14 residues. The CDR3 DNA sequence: TGCGCCAGCAGTCGTGGAGGGGTTGGAGATACGCAGTATTTT. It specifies CASSRGGVGDTQYF.

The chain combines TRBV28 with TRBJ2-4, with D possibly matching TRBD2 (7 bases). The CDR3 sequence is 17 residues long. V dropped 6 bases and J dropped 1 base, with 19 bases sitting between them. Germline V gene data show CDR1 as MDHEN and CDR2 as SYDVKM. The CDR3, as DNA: TGTGCCAGCAGGCCTTTTGGGGGGGCGCCTGCCAAAAACATTCAGTACTTC. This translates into CASRPFGGAPAKNIQYF.

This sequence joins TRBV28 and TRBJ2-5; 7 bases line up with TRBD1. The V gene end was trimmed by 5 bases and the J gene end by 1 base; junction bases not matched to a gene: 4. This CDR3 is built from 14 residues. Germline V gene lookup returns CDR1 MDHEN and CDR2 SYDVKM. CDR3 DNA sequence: TGTGCCAGCAGTCAGACAGGGCTCCAAGAGACCCAGTACTTC. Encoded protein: CASSQTGLQETQYF.

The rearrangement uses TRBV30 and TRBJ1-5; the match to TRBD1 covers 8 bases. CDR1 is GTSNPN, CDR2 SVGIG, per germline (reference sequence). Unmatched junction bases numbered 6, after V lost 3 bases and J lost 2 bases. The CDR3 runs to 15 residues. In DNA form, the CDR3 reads TGTGCCTGGAGCGTAGGACAGGGTGGCAATCAGCCCCAGCATTTT. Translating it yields CAWSVGQGGNQPQHF.

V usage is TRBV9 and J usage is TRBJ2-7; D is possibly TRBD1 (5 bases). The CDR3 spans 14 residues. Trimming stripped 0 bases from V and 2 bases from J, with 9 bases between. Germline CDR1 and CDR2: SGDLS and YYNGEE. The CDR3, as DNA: TGTGCCAGCAGCGTAGACAGGCCACCCTACGAGCAGTACTTC. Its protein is CASSVDRPPYEQYF.

For the CDR3, the DNA is TGTGCCAGCAGCCCCCGGGACAGCTTACGGGATGGCTACACCTTC. Translation gives CASSPRDSLRDGYTF. The genes are TRBV11-2 and TRBJ1-2, with TRBD1 matching over 7 bases. Losses at the gene ends were 5 bases for V and 6 bases for J; bases not matched to a gene: 12. The V gene's germline CDR1 is SGHAT and CDR2 FQNNGV. CDR3 length: 15 amino acids.

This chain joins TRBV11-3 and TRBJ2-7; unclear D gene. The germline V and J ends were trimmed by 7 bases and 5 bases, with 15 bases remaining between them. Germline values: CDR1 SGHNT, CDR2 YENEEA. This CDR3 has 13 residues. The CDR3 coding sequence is TGTGCCAGCAATTTCTCTCCGACGGACGAGCAGTACTTC. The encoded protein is CASNFSPTDEQYF. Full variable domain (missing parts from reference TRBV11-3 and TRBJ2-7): EAGVVQSPRYKIIEKKQPVAFWCNPISGHNTLYWYLQNLGQGPELLIRYENEEAVDDSQLPKDRFSAERLKGVDSTLKIQPAELGDSAVYLCASNFSPTDEQYFGPGTRLTVT.

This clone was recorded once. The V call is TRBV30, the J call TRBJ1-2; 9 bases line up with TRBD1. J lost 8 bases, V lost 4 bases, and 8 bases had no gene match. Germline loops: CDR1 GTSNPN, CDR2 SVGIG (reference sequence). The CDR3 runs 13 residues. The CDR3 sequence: CAWNVQGASGYTF. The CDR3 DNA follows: TGTGCCTGGAACGTACAGGGGGCTAGCGGCTACACCTTC.

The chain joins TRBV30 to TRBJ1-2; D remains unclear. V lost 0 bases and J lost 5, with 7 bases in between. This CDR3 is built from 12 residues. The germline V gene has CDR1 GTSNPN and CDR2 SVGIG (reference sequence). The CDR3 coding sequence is TGTGCCTGGAGTGTACTGGGGTATGGCTACACCTTC. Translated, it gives CAWSVLGYGYTF.

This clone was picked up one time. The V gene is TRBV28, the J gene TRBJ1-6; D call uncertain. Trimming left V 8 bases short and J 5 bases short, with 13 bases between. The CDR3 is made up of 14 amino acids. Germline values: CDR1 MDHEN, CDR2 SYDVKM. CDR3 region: CASWGYGHNSPLHF. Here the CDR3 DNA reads TGTGCCAGCTGGGGTTATGGCCATAATTCACCCCTCCACTTT.

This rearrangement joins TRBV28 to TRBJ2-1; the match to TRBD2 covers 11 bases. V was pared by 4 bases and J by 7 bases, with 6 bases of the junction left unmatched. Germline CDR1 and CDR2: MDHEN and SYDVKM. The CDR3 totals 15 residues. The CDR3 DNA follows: TGTGCCAGCAGTTCGAAGGGACTAGCGGCTAATGAGCAGTTCTTC. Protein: CASSSKGLAANEQFF.

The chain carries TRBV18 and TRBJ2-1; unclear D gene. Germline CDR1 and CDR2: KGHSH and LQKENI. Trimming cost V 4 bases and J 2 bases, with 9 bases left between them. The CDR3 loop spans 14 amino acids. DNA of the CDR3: TGTGCCAGCTCACTCGAGTCTACCTACAATGAGCAGTTCTTC. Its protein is CASSLESTYNEQFF.

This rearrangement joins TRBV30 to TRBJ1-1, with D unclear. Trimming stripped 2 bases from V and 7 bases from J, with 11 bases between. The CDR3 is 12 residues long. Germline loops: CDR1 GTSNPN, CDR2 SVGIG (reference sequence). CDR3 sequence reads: CAWSTPRVEAFF. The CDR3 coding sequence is TGTGCCTGGAGTACGCCCCGGGTTGAAGCTTTCTTT.

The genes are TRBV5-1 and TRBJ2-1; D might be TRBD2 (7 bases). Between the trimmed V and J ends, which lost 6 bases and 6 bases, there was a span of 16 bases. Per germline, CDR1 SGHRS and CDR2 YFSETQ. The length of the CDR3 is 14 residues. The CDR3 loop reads CASKEGGPSNEQFF. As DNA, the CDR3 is TGCGCCAGCAAGGAGGGGGGGCCTTCCAATGAGCAGTTCTTC.